One and the same sample provided the 8 T cell receptor beta chains below, sequenced in a study of blood T cell repertoires in COVID-19. Measured with immunoSEQ multiplex PCR; TCRdb has only the in-frame clones, and not every one. In the table there are around 130,000 clones, more than 80% of which are singletons. The sample was peripheral blood. These receptor sequences come from an older woman with acute or convalescent COVID-19.

The table lists this clone with a few counts. The chain is built from TRBV12-5 and TRBJ1-2, with D unclear. V was clipped by 4 bases and J by 3 bases, with 3 bases between them. This CDR3 contains 11 residues. In germline, CDR1 is LGHNT, CDR2 FRNRAP. CDR3 bases: TGTGCTAGTGGTTACTACTATGGCTACACCTTC. Protein: CASGYYYGYTF.

This clone turned up a few times. The chain is built from TRBV10-1 and TRBJ2-3; 9 bases are a match to TRBD1. This CDR3 comprises 16 residues. Looked up from germline, CDR1 is WNHNN and CDR2 is SYGVQD (reference sequence). V was pared by 4 bases and J by 1 base, with 6 bases of the junction left unmatched. CDR3 DNA sequence: TGCGCCAGCAGTGGCCCCCGGGACAGGGGCACAGATACGCAGTATTTT. Residues: CASSGPRDRGTDTQYF.

The chain has TRBV10-2 and TRBJ2-3; 7 bases line up with TRBD1. The CDR3 loop spans 15 amino acids. Looked up from germline, CDR1 is WSHSY and CDR2 is SAAADI. J was trimmed by 4 bases and V by 11 bases; bases with no gene match: 15. CDR3 region: CAVLPETGTADTQYF. The CDR3 DNA follows: TGCGCCGTCCTCCCCGAGACAGGGACGGCAGATACGCAGTATTTT.

J is TRBJ2-7 and V is TRBV30, with 9 bases matching TRBD2. The CDR3 sequence is 15 residues long. Per germline, CDR1 GTSNPN and CDR2 SVGIG (reference sequence). J was trimmed by 1 base and V by 4 bases; bases with no gene match: 8. The CDR3 loop reads CAWTSSGGPSYEQYV. For the CDR3, the DNA is TGTGCCTGGACAAGTAGCGGGGGACCTTCCTACGAGCAGTACGTC.

The CDR3 DNA reads TGTGCCAGCAGTGATGGGGCCAGAGTTAATTCACCCCTCCACTTT. Its protein is CASSDGARVNSPLHF. The chain joins TRBV25-1 to TRBJ1-6; perhaps TRBD1 as D (5 bases). The CDR3 totals 15 residues. Trimming stripped 3 bases from V and 6 bases from J, with 12 bases between. Germline V gene sequence: CDR1 MGHDK, CDR2 SYGVNS.

The V gene is TRBV5-1, the J gene TRBJ1-6; tentatively, D is TRBD1 (5 bases). CDR1 is SGHRS, CDR2 YFSETQ, per germline. Trimming left V 4 bases short and J 5 bases short, with 10 bases between. CDR3 length: 14 amino acids. The CDR3 spells CASSVRGNNSPLHF. For the CDR3, the DNA is TGCGCCAGCAGCGTAAGGGGAAATAATTCACCCCTCCACTTT.

The chain has TRBV5-1 and TRBJ2-1; D call uncertain. Trimming left V 0 bases short and J 0 bases short, with 16 bases between. The V gene's germline CDR1 is SGHRS and CDR2 YFSETQ. The CDR3 is 18 residues long. CDR3 bases: TGCGCCAGCAGCTTGGAAGACTTGCCGGTTTCCTCCTACAATGAGCAGTTCTTC. It yields the protein CASSLEDLPVSSYNEQFF. Complete variable domain (other parts from reference TRBV5-1 and TRBJ2-1): KAGVTQTPRYLIKTRGQQVTLSCSPISGHRSVSWYQQTPGQGLQFLFEYFSETQRNKGNFPGRFSGRQFSNSRSEMNVSTLELGDSALYLCASSLEDLPVSSYNEQFFGPGTRLTVL.

The chain uses TRBV6-6 and TRBJ1-3, with no clear D. V was shortened by 0 bases and J by 7 bases, with 7 bases between the two germline ends. Germline V gene lookup returns CDR1 MNHNY and CDR2 SVGAGI (reference sequence). The length of the CDR3 is 13 residues. The CDR3 spells CASSYSGGNTIYF. The DNA of the CDR3 is TGTGCCAGCAGTTACTCTGGCGGTAACACCATATATTTT.